The present T cell receptor beta chain was sequenced within a study of neoadjuvant anti-PD-1 for oral cavity cancer. Here immunoSEQ multiplex PCR was the method, and the copy in TCRdb shows in-frame clones only, minus some. The sample holds about 9,500 clones; approximately 72% are singletons and the top ten take around 4%. The germline CDR1 and CDR2 sequences are GTSNPN and SVGIG (reference sequence). V lost 1 base to trimming and J lost 6 bases; unmatched junction nucleotides: 22. This CDR3 spans 21 amino acids. Described time point: after neoadjuvant nivolumab, at surgical resection. The material sequenced was PBMCs, taken after nivolumab (anti-PD-1) treatment. V gene TRBV30 combines with J gene TRBJ2-1; 12 nucleotides match TRBD2. This sequence was found in a person aged 35-79 years with oral cavity squamous cell carcinoma. Here the CDR3 DNA reads TGTGCCTGGAGTGGCGACTTCCCAAGGGCTAGCGGGAGGGCCGGCGGCAATGAGCAGTTCTTC. This translates into CAWSGDFPRASGRAGGNEQFF.